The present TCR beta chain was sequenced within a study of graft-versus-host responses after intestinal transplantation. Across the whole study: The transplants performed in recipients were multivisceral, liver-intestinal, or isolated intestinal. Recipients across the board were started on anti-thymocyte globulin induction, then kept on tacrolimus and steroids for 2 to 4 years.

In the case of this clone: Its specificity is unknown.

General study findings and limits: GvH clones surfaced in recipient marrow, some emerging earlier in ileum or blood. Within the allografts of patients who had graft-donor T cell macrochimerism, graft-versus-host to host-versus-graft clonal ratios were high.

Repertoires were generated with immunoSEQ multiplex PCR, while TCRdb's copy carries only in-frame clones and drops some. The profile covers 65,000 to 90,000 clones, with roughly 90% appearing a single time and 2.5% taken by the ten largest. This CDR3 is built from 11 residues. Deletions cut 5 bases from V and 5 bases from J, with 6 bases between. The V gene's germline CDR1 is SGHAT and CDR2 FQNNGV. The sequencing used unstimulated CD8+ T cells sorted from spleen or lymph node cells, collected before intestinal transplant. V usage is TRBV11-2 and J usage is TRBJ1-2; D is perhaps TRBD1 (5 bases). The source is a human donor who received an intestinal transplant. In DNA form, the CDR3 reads TGTGCCAGCAGCCCAGGGTATGGCTACACCTTC. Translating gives CASSPGYGYTF. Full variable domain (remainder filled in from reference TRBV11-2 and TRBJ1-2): EAGVAQSPRYKIIEKRQSVAFWCNPISGHATLYWYQQILGQGPKLLIQFQNNGVVDDSQLPKDRFSAERLKGVDSTLKIQPAKLEDSAVYLCASSPGYGYTFGSGTRLTVV.